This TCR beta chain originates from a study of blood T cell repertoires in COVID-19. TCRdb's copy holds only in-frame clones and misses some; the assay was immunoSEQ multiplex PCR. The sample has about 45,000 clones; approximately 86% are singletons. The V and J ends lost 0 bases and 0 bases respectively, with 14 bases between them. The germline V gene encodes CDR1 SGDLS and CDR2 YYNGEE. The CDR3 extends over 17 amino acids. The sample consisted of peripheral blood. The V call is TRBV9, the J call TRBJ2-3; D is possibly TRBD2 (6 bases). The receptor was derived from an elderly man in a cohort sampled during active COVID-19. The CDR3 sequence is CASSVGRSGTSTDTQYF. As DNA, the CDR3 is TGTGCCAGCAGCGTAGGCAGGTCAGGGACTAGCACAGATACGCAGTATTTT.